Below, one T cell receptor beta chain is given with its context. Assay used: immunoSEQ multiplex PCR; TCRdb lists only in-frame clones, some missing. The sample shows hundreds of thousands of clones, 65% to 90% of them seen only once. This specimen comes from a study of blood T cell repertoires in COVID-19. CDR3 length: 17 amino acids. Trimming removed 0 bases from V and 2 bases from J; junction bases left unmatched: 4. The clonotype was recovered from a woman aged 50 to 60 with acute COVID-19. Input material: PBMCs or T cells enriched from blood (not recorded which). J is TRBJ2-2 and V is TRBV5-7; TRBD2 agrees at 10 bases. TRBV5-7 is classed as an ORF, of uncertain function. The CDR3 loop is CASSLASGGLNTGELFF. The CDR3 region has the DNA TGTGCCAGCAGCTTGGCTAGCGGGGGCCTAAACACCGGGGAGCTGTTTTTT.